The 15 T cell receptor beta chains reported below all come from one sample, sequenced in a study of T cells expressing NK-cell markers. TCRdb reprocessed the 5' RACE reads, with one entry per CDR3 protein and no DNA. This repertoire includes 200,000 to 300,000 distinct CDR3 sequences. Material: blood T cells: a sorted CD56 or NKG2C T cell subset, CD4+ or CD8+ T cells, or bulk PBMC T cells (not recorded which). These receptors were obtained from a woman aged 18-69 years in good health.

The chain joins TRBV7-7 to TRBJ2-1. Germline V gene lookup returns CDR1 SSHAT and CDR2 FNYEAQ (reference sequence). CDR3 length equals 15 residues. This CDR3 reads CASSLGRGYDNEQFF.

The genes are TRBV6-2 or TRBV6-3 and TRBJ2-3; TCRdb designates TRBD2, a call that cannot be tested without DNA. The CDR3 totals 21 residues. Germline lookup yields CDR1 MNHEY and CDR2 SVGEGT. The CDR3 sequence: CASSPETSGRAYSPSTDTQYF.

CDR3 region: CASSLPSGGLADTQYF. The chain employs TRBV5-1 and TRBJ2-3; the TCRdb call, TRBD2, lacks DNA for checking. In germline, CDR1 is SGHRS, CDR2 YFSETQ. The CDR3 is made up of 16 amino acids. The full variable domain, with the rest looked up from reference TRBV5-1 and TRBJ2-3, is KAGVTQTPRYLIKTRGQQVTLSCSPISGHRSVSWYQQTPGQGLQFLFEYFSETQRNKGNFPGRFSGRQFSNSRSEMNVSTLELGDSALYLCASSLPSGGLADTQYFGPGTRLTVL.

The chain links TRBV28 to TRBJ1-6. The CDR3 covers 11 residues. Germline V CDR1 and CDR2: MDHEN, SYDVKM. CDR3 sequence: CASSHNSPLHF. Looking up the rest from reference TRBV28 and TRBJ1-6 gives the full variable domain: DVKVTQSSRYLVKRTGEKVFLECVQDMDHENMFWYRQDPGLGLRLIYFSYDVKMKEKGDIPEGYSVSREKKERFSLILESASTNQTSMYLCASSHNSPLHFGNGTRLTVT.

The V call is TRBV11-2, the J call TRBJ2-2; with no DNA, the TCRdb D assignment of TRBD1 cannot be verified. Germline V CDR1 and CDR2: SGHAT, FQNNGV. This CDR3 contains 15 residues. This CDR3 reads CASSPGRGSTGELFF.

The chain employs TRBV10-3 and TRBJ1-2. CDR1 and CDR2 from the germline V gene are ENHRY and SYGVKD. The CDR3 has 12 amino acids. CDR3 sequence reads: CAISEQNYGYTF.

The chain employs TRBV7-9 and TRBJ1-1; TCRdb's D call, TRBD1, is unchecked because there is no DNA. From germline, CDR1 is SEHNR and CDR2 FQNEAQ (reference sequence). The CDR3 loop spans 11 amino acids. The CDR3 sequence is CASRGETEAFF.

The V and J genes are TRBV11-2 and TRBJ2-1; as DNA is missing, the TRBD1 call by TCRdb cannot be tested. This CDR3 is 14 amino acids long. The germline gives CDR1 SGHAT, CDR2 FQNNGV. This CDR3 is CASSQVTGRNEQFF. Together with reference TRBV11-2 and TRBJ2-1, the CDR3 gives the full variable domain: EAGVAQSPRYKIIEKRQSVAFWCNPISGHATLYWYQQILGQGPKLLIQFQNNGVVDDSQLPKDRFSAERLKGVDSTLKIQPAKLEDSAVYLCASSQVTGRNEQFFGPGTRLTVL.

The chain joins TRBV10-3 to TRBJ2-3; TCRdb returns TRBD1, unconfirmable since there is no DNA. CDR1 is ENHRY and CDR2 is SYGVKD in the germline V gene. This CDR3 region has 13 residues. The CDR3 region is CATRGGDTDTQYF.

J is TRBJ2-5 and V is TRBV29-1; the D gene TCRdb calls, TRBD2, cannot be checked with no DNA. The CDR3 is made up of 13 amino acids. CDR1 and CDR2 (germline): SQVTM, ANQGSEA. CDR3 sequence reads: CSGTSGGAKTQYF.

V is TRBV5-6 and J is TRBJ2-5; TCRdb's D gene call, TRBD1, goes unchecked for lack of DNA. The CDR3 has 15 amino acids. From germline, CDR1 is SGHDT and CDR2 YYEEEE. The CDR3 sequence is CASSDTGGPQETQYF.

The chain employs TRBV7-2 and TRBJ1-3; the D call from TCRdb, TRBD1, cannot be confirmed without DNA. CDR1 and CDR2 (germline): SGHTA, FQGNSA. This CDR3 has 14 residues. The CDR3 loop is CASSLGPGSYTIYF.

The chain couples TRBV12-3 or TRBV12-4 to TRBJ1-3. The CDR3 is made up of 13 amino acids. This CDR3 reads CASSARSGNTIYF.

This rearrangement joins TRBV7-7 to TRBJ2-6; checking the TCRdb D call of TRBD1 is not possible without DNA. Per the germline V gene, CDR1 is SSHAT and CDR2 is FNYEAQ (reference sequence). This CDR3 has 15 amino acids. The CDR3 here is CASSPGRSGANVLTF.

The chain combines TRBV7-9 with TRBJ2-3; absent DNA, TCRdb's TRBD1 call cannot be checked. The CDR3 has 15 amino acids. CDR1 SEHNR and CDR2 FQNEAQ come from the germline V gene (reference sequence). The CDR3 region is CASSPRAGATDTQYF. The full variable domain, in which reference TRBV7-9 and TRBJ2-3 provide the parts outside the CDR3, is DTGVSQNPRHKITKRGQNVTFRCDPISEHNRLYWYRQTLGQGPEFLTYFQNEAQLEKSRLLSDRFSAERPKGSFSTLEIQRTEQGDSAMYLCASSPRAGATDTQYFGPGTRLTVL.